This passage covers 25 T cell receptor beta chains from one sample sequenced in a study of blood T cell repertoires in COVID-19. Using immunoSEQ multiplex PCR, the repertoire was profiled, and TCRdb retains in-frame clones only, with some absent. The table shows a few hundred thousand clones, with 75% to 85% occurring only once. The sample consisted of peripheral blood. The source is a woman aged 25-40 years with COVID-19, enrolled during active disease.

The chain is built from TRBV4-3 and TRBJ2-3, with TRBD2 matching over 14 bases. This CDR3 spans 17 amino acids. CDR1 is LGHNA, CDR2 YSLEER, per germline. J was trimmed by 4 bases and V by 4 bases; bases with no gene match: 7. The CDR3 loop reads CASSRQGLAGGSDTQYF. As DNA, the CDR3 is TGCGCCAGCAGCCGACAAGGACTAGCGGGAGGATCAGATACGCAGTATTTT.

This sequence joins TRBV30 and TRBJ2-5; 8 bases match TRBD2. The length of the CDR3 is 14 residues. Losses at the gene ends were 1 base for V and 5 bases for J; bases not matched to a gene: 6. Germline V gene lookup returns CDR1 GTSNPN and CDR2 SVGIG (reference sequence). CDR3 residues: CAWSGGGGSETQYF. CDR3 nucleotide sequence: TGTGCCTGGAGTGGAGGCGGGGGGTCGGAGACCCAGTACTTC.

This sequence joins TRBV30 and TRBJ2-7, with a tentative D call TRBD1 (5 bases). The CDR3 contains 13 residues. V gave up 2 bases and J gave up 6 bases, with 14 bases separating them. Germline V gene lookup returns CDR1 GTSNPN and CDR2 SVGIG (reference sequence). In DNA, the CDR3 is TGTGCCTGGAGTAACAGACAGTTTCGCGAGCAGTACTTC. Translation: CAWSNRQFREQYF.

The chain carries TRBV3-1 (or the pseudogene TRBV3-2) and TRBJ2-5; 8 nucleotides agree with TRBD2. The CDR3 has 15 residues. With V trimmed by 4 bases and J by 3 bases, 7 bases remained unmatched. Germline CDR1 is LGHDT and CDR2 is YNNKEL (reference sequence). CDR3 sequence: CASSLSLAGKETQYF. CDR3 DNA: TGTGCCAGCAGCCTCAGTCTAGCGGGTAAAGAGACCCAGTACTTC.

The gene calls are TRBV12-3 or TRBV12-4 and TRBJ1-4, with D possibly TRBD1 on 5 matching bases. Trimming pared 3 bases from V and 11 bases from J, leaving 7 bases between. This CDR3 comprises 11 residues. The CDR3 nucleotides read TGTGCCAGCAGTTTTGGGGGGAAACTGTTTTTT. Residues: CASSFGGKLFF.

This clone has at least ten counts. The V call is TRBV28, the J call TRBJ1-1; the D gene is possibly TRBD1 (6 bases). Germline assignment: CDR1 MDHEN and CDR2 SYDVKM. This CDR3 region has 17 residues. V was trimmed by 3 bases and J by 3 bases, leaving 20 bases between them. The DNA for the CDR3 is TGTGCCAGCAGTTTTTACGACTTTCAAGGGGGTGACACTGAAGCTTTCTTT. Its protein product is CASSFYDFQGGDTEAFF.

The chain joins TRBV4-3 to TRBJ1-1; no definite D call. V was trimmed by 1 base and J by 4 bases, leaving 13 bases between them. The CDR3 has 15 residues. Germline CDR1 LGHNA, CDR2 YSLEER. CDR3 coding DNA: TGCGCCAGCAGCCAAGGTCCAGTCGGGAGCACTGAAGCTTTCTTT. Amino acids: CASSQGPVGSTEAFF.

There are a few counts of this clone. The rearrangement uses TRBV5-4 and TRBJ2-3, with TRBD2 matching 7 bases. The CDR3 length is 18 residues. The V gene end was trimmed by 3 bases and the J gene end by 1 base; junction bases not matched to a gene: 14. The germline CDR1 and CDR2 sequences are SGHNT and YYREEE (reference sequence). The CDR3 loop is CASSYVGGGRQGTDTQYF. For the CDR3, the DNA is TGTGCCAGCAGCTATGTGGGGGGAGGGCGTCAGGGCACAGATACGCAGTATTTT.

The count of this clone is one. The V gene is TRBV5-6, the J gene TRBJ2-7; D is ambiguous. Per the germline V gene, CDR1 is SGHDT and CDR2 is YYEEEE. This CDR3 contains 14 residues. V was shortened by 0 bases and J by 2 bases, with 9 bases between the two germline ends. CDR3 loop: CASSLVQNTYEQYF. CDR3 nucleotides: TGTGCCAGCAGCTTGGTACAGAACACCTACGAGCAGTACTTC.

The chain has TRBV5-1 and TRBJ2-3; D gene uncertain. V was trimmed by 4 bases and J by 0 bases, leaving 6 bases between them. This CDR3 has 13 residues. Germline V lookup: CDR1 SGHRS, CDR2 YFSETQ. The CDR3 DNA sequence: TGCGCCAGCAGCAGTACTAGCACAGATACGCAGTATTTT. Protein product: CASSSTSTDTQYF.

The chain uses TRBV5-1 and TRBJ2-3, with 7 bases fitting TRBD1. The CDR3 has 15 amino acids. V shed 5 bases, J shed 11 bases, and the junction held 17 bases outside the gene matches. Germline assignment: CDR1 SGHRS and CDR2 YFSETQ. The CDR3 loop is CASSLTRTGPVRQYF. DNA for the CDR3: TGCGCCAGCAGTTTAACTCGGACAGGCCCGGTGAGGCAGTATTTT.

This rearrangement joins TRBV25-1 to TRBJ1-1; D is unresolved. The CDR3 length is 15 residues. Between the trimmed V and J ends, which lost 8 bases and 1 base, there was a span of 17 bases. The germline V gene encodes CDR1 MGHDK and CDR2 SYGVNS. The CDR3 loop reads CASSQSAPGNTEAFF. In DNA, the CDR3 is TGTGCCAGCTCCCAGTCGGCGCCAGGGAACACTGAAGCTTTCTTT.

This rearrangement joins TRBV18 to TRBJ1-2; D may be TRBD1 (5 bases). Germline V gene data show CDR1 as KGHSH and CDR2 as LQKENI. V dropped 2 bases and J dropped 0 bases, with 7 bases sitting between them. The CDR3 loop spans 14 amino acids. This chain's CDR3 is CASSPDRANYGYTF. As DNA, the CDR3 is TGTGCCAGCTCACCAGACAGAGCTAACTATGGCTACACCTTC.

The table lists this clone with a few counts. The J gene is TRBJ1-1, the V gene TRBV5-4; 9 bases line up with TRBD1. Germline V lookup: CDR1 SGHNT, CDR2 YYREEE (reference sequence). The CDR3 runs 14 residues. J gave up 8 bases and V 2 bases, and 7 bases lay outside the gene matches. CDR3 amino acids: CASSLQGAFAEAFF. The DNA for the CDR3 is TGTGCCAGCAGCTTACAGGGGGCTTTCGCAGAAGCTTTCTTT.

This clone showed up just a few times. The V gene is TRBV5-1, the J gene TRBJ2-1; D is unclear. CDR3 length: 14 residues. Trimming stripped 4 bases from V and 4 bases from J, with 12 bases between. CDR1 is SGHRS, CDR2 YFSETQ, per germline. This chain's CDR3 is CASSRLGEYNEQFF. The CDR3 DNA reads TGCGCCAGCAGCCGCCTTGGAGAGTACAATGAGCAGTTCTTC.

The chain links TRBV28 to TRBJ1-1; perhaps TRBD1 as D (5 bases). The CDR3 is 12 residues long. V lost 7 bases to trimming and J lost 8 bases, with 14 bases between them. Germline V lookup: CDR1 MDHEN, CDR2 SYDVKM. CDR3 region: CASIGVFGEAFF. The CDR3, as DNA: TGTGCCAGCATAGGGGTCTTTGGCGAAGCTTTCTTT.

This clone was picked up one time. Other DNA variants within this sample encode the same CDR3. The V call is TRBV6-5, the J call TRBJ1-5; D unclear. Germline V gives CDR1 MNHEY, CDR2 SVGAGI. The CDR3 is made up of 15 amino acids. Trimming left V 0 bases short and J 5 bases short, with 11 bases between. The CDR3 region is CASSYSNGLDQPQHF. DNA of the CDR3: TGTGCCAGCAGTTACTCGAACGGGTTAGATCAGCCCCAGCATTTT.

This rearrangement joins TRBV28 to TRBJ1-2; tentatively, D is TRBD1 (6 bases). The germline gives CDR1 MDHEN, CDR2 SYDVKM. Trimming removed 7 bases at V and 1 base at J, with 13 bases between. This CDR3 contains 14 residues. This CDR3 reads CASTPAGVNYGYTF. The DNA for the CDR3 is TGTGCCAGCACCCCGGCAGGGGTTAACTATGGCTACACCTTC.

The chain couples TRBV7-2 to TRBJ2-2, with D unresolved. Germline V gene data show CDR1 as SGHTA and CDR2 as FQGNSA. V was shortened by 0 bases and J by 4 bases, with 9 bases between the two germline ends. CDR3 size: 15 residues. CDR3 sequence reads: CASSLARSGTGELFF. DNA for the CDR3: TGTGCCAGCAGCTTAGCGAGGTCGGGCACCGGGGAGCTGTTTTTT.

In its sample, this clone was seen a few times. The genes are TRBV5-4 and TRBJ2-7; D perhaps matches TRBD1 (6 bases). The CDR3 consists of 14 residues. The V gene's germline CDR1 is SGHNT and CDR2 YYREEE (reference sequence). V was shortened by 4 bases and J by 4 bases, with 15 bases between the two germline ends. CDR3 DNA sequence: TGTGCCAGCAGCCGCGGACAGACAAAGTACGAGCAGTACTTC. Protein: CASSRGQTKYEQYF.

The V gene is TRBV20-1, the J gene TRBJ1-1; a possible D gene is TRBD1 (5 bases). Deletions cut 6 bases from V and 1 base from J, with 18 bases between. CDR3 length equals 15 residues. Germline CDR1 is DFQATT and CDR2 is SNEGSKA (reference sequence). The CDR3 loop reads CSASGTLGGNTEAFF. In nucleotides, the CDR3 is TGCAGTGCCAGTGGGACTTTGGGGGGGAACACTGAAGCTTTCTTT.

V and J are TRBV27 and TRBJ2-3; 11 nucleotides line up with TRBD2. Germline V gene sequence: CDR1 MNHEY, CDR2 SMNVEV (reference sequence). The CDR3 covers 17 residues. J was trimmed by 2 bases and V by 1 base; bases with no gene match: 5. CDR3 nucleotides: TGTGCCAGCAGTTTATGGGGACTAGCGGCCTCCACAGATACGCAGTATTTT. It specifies CASSLWGLAASTDTQYF.

The CDR3 nucleotides read TGCAGCGTGGCCTCGACAGCAACTGGAAACACCATATATTTT. This translates into CSVASTATGNTIYF. The V gene is TRBV29-1, the J gene TRBJ1-3; the D gene is possibly TRBD1 (5 bases). The ends were cut back, 6 bases at V and 2 bases at J, with 14 bases in the middle. The CDR3 consists of 14 residues. The germline CDR1 and CDR2 sequences are SQVTM and ANQGSEA. The variable domain in full, completed from reference TRBV29-1 and TRBJ1-3, reads SAVISQKPSRDICQRGTSLTIQCQVDSQVTMMFWYRQQPGQSLTLIATANQGSEATYESGFVIDKFPISRPNLTFSTLTVSNMSPEDSSIYLCSVASTATGNTIYFGEGSWLTVV.

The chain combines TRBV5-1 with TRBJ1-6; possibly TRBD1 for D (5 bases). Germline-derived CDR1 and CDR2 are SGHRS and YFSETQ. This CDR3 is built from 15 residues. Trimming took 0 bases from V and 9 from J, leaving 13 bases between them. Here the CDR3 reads CASSLGTGRGSPLHF. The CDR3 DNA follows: TGCGCCAGCAGCTTGGGTACGGGGCGGGGTTCACCCCTCCACTTT.

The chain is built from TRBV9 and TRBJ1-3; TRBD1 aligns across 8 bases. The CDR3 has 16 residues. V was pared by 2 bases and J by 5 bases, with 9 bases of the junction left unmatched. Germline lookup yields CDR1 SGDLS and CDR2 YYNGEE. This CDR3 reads CASSVQGQADRNTIYF. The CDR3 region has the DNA TGTGCCAGCAGCGTTCAGGGACAGGCCGACCGAAACACCATATATTTT.